This T cell receptor beta chain is from a study of cytomegalovirus exposure and HLA in healthy donors. Primers included in the PCR were 60 Vbeta and 13 Jbeta primers. Here immunoSEQ multiplex PCR was the method, and the copy in TCRdb shows in-frame clones only, minus some. This sample has over 95,000 clones, with 76% found just once. There are a few counts of this clone. As yet, its antigen is unknown. General observations from the study: CMV serostatus stood as the only immune exposure information on hand. Within the data, a cluster of highly shared sequence variants was likely a sequencing artifact. Among TCR beta chains, those listed as cytomegalovirus-associated numbered about 150.

The CDR3 is made up of 15 amino acids. CDR1 and CDR2 (germline): KGHSH, LQKENI. V shed 8 bases and J 1 base; nucleotides not matched to a gene: 3. The origin of this receptor is a man aged 40-50 years in good health and CMV-seronegative. V is TRBV18 and J is TRBJ2-5, with 14 bases that match TRBD2. Sequences were obtained from PBMCs. CDR3 residues: CASTGTSGSQETQYF. CDR3 DNA: TGTGCCAGCACGGGGACTAGCGGGAGCCAAGAGACCCAGTACTTC.